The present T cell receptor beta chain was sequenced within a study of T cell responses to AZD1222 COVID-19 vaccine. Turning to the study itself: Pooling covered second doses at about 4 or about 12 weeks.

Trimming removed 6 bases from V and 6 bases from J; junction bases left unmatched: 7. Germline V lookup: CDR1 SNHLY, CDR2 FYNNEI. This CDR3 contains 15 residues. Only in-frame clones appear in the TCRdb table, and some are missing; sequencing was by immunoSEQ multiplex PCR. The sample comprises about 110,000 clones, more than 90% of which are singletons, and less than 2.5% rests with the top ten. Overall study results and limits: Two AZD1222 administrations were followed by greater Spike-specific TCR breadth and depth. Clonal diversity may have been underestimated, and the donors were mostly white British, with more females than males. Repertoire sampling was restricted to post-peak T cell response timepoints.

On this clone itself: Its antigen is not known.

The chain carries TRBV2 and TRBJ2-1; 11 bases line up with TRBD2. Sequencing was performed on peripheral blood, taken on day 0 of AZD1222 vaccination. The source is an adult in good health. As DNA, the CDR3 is TGTGCCAGCAGCCAACTAGCGGGAGTAACCAATGAGCAGTTCTTC. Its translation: CASSQLAGVTNEQFF. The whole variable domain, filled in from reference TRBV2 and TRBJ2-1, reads EPEVTQTPSHQVTQMGQEVILRCVPISNHLYFYWYRQILGQKVEFLVSFYNNEISEKSEIFDDQFSVERPDGSNFTLKIRSTKLEDSAMYFCASSQLAGVTNEQFFGPGTRLTVL.